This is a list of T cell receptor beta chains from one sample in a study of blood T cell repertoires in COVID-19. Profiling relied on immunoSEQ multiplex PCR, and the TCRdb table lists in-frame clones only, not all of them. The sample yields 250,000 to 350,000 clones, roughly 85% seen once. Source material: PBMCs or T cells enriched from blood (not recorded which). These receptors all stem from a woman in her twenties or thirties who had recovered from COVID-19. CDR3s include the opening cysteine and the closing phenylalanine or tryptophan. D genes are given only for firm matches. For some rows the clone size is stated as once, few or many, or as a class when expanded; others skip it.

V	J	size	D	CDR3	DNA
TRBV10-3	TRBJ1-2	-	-	CAISESPRGGYGYTF	TGTGCCATCAGTGAGTCGCCCAGGGGCGGGTATGGCTACACCTTC
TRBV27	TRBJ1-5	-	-	CASSKGGYQPQHF	TGTGCCAGCAGTAAGGGAGGGTATCAGCCCCAGCATTTT
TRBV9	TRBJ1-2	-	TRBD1	CASSVGTGANYGYTF	TGTGCCAGCAGCGTAGGAACAGGGGCTAACTATGGCTACACCTTC
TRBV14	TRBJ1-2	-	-	CASSLDTYYGYTF	TGTGCCAGCAGCCTCGACACCTACTATGGCTACACCTTC
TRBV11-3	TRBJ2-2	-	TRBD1	CASSLGVIFDRDPGELFF	TGTGCCAGCAGCTTAGGAGTAATCTTTGACAGGGACCCCGGGGAGCTGTTTTTT
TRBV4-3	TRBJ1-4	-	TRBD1	CASSQGQGWTNEKLFF	TGCGCCAGCAGCCAGGGACAGGGGTGGACTAATGAAAAACTGTTTTTT
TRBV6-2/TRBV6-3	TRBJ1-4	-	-	CASSYPARAPNEKLFF	TGTGCCAGCAGTTACCCAGCCAGGGCCCCAAATGAAAAACTGTTTTTT
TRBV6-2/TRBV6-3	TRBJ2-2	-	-	CASSSHGGSSTGELFF	TGTGCCAGCAGTTCCCATGGAGGAAGCTCCACCGGGGAGCTGTTTTTT
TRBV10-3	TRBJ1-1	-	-	CAISETWGRNTEAFF	TGTGCCATCAGTGAGACTTGGGGGCGCAACACTGAAGCTTTCTTT
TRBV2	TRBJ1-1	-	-	CASSYGGLYTEAFF	TGTGCCAGCAGCTACGGGGGTCTGTACACTGAAGCTTTCTTT
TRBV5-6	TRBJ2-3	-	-	CASSLGRGSFTSTDTQYF	TGTGCCAGCAGCTTGGGTAGGGGCTCCTTCACTAGCACAGATACGCAGTATTTT
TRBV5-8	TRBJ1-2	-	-	CASSLGTSPYYGYTF	TGTGCCAGCAGCTTGGGGACAAGCCCGTACTATGGCTACACCTTC
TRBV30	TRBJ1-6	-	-	CAWVTAAANSPLHF	TGTGCCTGGGTAACAGCCGCCGCTAATTCACCCCTCCACTTT
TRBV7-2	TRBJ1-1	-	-	CASSLVIAREAEAFF	TGTGCCAGCAGCTTAGTTATTGCCAGGGAGGCTGAAGCTTTCTTT
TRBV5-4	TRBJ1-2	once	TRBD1	CASSSLTGGDYGYTF	TGTGCCAGCAGCTCCCTGACAGGGGGCGACTATGGCTACACCTTC
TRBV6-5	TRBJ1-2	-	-	CATRGANYGYTF	TGTGCCACCCGAGGAGCCAACTATGGCTACACCTTC
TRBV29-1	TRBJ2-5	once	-	CSVVVGAGETQYF	TGCAGCGTTGTGGTAGGGGCAGGAGAGACCCAGTACTTC
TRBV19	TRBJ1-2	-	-	CASSIVRQGNYGYTF	TGTGCCAGTAGTATTGTTAGGCAGGGTAACTATGGCTACACCTTC
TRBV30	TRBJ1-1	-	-	CAWSSGRVKAFF	TGTGCCTGGAGTTCTGGCCGTGTCAAGGCTTTCTTT
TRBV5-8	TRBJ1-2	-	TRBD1	CASSPRTGGYGYTF	TGTGCCAGCAGCCCCCGGACAGGGGGCTATGGCTACACCTTC
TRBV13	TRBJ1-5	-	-	CASSSGQPWGQPQHF	TGTGCCAGCAGCTCCGGACAGCCCTGGGGTCAGCCCCAGCATTTT
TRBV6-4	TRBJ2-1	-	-	CASSVSPASSHNEQFF	TGTGCCAGCAGTGTAAGCCCCGCTTCTTCCCACAATGAGCAGTTCTTC
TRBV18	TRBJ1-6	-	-	CASSPLGTAGSAAIDSPLHF	TGTGCCAGCTCCCCGCTCGGTACGGCAGGTAGTGCCGCGATAGATTCACCCCTCCACTTT
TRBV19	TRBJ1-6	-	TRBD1	CASIQGRNSPLHF	TGTGCCAGCATACAGGGGCGAAATTCACCCCTCCACTTT
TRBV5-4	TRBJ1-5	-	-	CASSWGGEQPQHF	TGTGCCAGCAGCTGGGGGGGGGAACAGCCCCAGCATTTT
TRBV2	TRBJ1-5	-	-	CASSDGQGIQPQHF	TGTGCCAGCAGTGACGGGCAGGGGATACAGCCCCAGCATTTT